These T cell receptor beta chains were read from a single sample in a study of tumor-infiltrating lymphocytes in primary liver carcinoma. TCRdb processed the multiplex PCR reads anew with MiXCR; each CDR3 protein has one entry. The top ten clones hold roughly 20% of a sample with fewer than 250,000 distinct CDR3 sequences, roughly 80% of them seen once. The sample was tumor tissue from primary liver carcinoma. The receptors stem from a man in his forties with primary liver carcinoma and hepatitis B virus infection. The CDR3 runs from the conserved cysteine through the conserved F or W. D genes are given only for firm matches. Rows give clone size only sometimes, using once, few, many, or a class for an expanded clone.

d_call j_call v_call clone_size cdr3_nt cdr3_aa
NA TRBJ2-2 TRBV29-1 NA TGCAGCACTATGGGTAACACCGGGGAGCTGTTTTTT CSTMGNTGELFF
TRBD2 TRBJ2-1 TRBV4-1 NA TGCGCCAGCAGCCCTCTGATAACTAGCGGGAGTGGAAATGAGCAGCCCTTC CASSPLITSGSGNEQPF
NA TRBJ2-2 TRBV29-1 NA TGCGGCGTTGGGACCTGCGCGGCGAACACAGGGGAGCTGTTTTTT CGVGTCAANTGELFF
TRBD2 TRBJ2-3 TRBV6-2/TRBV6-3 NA TGTGTCAGCAGTTACCTAGCGGGAGGGCCGAGAGATACGCAGTATTTT CVSSYLAGGPRDTQYF
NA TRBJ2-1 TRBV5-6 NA TGTGCCAGCACCGGGGGACCGAGCAATGAGCAGTTCTTC CASTGGPSNEQFF
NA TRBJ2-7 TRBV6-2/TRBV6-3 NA TGTGCCAGAAAAAGACTACAGGAGGGCTACGAGCGCTACTTC CARKRLQEGYERYF
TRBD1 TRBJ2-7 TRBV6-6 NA TGCGCCAGCAGTCCGCGACAGGGACCGTTATACGAGCAGTACTTC CASSPRQGPLYEQYF
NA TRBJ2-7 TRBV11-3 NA TGTGCCAACAGTGTGGGACGGTCCTACGAGCAGTACTTC CANSVGRSYEQYF
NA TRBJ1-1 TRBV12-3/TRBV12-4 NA TGTGCCAGCAGCCCTTACGACAGGCTTCGTAGGAGTCGGATGACTGAAGCTTTGTTT CASSPYDRLRRSRMTEALF
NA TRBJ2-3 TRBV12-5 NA TGTACTAGTGCGGTCACAATTAGCACAGATACACAGTATTTT CTSAVTISTDTQYF
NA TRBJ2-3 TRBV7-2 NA TGTGCCAGCAGCGCCAGGAGTAGGGATACTCAGTATTTT CASSARSRDTQYF
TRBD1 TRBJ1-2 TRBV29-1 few TGTAGCGTTGAAAAAAGTCAGGGGGACAGGGACTATGACTACACTTTC CSVEKSQGDRDYDYTF
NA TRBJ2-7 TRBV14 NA TGTGCCAGTAGCCAAGAGATGGCGTCCGAGGAGTACTTC CASSQEMASEEYF
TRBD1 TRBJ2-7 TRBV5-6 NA TGTGCCCGCAGCCGGAACCCGGGACAGGGTGAAAACGAGCAGTACTTC CARSRNPGQGENEQYF
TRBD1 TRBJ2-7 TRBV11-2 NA TGTACCAGCAGCTTAGGATGGACAGGGGATAACGAGCAGTACTTC CTSSLGWTGDNEQYF
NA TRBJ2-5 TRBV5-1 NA TGCGCCAACCGCTCACAAGGCGCCCAAGAGACCCAGTACTTC CANRSQGAQETQYF
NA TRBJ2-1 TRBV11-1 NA TGTGCCAGCAGTTTCCAGGGACCACTGGACAATGAGCAGATCTTC CASSFQGPLDNEQIF
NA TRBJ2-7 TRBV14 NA TGTGCCAGCAGCTCCTCGCGGGGTAGGAAGCAGTACTTC CASSSSRGRKQYF
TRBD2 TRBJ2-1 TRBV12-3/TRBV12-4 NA TGTGCCAATAGTTTAACTAGCGGGAGTGGTGAGCAGTTCTTC CANSLTSGSGEQFF
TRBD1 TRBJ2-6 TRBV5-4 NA TGTGCCAGCAGGTTGGGCCAGGGGGATTTTTCTGGGGCCAACATCCTGACTTTC CASRLGQGDFSGANILTF
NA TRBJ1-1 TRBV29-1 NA TGCAGCGCCGGGGACCCTGGCGAAGGTTTCTTT CSAGDPGEGFF
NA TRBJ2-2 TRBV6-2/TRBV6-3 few TGTGTCAGCAGCTCATACACCGGGGAGCTGTTTTTT CVSSSYTGELFF